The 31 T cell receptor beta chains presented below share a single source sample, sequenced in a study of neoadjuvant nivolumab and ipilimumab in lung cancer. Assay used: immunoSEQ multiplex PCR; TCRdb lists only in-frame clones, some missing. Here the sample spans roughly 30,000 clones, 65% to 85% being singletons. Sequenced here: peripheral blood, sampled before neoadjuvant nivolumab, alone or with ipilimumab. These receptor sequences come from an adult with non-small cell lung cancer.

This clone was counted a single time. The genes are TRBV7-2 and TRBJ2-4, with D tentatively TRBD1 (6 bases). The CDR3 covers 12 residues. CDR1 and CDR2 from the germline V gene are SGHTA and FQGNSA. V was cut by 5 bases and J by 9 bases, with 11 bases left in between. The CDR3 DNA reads TGTGCCAGCAGCATGGACAGAAGCATTCAGTACTTC. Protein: CASSMDRSIQYF.

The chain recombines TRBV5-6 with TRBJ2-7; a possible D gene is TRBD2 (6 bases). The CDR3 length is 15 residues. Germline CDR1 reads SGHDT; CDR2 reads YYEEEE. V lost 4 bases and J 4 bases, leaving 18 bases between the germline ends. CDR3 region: CASSVYRDGSYEQYF. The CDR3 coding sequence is TGTGCCAGCAGCGTGTACCGGGACGGGAGTTACGAGCAGTACTTC.

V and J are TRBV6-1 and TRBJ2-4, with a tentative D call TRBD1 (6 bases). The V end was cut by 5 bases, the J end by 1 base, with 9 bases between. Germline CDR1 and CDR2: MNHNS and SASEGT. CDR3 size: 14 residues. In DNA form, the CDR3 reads TGTGCCAGCAGTACTAGGGGGGCCAAAAACATTCAGTACTTC. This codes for CASSTRGAKNIQYF.

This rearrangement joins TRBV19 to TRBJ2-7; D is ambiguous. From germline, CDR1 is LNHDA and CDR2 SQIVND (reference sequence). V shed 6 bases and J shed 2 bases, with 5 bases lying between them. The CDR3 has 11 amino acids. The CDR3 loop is CASRSPYEQYF. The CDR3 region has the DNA TGTGCCAGTAGGAGTCCCTACGAGCAGTACTTC. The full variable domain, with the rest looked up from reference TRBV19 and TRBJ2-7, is DGGITQSPKYLFRKEGQNVTLSCEQNLNHDAMYWYRQDPGQGLRLIYYSQIVNDFQKGDIAEGYSVSREKKESFPLTVTSAQKNPTAFYLCASRSPYEQYFGPGTRLTVT.

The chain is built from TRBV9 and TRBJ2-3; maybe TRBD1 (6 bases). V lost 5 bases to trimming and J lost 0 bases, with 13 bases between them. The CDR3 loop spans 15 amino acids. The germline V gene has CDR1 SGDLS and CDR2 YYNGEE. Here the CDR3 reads CASRPGTRSTDTQYF. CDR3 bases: TGTGCCAGCAGACCCGGGACAAGGAGCACAGATACGCAGTATTTT.

The CDR3 loop reads CASSERQGPGELFF. The CDR3, as DNA: TGTGCCAGCAGTGAACGCCAAGGGCCGGGGGAGCTGTTTTTT. This chain connects TRBV2 to TRBJ2-2; D is ambiguous. Germline V CDR1 and CDR2: SNHLY, FYNNEI. The CDR3 sequence is 14 residues long. V was trimmed by 2 bases and J by 8 bases, leaving 12 bases between them.

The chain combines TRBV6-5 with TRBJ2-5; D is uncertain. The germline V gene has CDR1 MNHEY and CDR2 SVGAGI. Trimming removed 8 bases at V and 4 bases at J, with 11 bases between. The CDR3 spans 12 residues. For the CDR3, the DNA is TGTGCCAGCTGTGCGGATGGAGAGACCCAGTACTTC. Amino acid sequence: CASCADGETQYF.

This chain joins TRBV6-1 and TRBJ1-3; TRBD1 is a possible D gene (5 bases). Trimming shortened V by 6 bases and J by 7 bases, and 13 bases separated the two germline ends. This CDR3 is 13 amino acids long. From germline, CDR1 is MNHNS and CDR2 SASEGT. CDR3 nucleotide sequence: TGTGCCAGCAGGCCCGGGACCGGGAACACCATATATTTT. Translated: CASRPGTGNTIYF.

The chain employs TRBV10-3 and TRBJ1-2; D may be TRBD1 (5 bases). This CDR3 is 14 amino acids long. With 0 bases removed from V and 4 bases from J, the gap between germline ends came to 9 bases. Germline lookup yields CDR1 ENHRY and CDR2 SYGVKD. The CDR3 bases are TGTGCCATCAGTGAGTCGGGACGGGTCTATGGCTACACCTTC. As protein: CAISESGRVYGYTF.

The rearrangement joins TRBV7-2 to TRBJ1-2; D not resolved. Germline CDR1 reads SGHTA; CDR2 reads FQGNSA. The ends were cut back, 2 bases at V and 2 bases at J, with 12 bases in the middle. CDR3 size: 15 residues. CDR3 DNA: TGTGCCAGCAGCTTAATTCCGAACGCCAACTATGGCTACACCTTC. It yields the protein CASSLIPNANYGYTF.

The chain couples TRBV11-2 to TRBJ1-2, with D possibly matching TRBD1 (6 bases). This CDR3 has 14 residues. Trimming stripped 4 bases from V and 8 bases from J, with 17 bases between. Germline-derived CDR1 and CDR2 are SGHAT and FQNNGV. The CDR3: CASSSNRVIGGYTF. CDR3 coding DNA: TGTGCCAGCAGCTCGAACAGGGTAATAGGGGGCTACACCTTC.

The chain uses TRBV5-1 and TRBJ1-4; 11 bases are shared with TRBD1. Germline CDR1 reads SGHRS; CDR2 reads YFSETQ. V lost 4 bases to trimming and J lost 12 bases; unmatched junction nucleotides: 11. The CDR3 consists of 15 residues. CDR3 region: CASSGGQGVMKELFF. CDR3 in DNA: TGCGCCAGCAGCGGGGGACAGGGGGTAATGAAGGAACTGTTTTTT.

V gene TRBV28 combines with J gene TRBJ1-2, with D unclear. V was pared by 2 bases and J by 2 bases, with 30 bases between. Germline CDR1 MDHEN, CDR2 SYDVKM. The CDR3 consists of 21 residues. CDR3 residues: CASSLRLLMVLPEGLNYGYTF. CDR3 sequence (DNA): TGTGCCAGCAGTTTAAGGCTCTTGATGGTCTTACCGGAGGGCTTAAACTATGGCTACACCTTC.

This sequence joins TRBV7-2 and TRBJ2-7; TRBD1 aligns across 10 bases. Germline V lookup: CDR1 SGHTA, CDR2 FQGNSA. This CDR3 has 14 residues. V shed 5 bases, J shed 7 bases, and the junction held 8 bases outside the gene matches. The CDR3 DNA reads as TGTGCCAGCAGCAACTCCGGGACAGGGGATGAGCAGTACTTC. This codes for CASSNSGTGDEQYF.

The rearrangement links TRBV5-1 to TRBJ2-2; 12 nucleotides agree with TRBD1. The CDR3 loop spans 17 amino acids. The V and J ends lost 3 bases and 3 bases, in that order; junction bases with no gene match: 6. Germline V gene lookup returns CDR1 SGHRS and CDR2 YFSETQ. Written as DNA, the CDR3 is TGCGCCAGCAGCTGGGGACAGGGGGCGCGGGACACCGGGGAGCTGTTTTTT. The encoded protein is CASSWGQGARDTGELFF.

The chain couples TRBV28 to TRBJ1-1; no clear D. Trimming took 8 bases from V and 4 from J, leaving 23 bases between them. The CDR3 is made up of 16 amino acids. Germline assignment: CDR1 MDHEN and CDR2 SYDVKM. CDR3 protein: CASPTHLDRPVTEAFF. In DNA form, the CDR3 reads TGTGCCAGCCCGACCCACTTGGATCGGCCGGTCACTGAAGCTTTCTTT.

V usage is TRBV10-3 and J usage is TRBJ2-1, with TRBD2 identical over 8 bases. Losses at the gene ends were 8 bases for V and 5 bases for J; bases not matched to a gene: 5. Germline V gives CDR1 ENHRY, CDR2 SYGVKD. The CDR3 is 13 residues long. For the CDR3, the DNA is TGTGCCATCCTTAGCGGGGCTGACAATGAGCAGTTCTTC. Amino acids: CAILSGADNEQFF.

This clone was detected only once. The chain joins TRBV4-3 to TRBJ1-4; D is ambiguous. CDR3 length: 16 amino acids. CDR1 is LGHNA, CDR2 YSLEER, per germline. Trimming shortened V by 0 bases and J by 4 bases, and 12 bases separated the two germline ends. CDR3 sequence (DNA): TGCGCCAGCAGCCAAGATCCGACGGGAGATAATGAAAAACTGTTTTTT. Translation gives CASSQDPTGDNEKLFF.

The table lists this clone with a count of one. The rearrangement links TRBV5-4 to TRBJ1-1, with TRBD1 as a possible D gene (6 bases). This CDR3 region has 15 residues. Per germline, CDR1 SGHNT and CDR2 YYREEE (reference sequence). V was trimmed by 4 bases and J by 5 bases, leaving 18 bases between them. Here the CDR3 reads CASSLQTGVGTEAFF. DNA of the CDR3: TGTGCCAGCAGCCTTCAGACAGGCGTAGGGACTGAAGCTTTCTTT. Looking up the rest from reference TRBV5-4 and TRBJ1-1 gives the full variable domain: ETGVTQSPTHLIKTRGQQVTLRCSSQSGHNTVSWYQQALGQGPQFIFQYYREEENGRGNFPPRFSGLQFPNYSSELNVNALELDDSALYLCASSLQTGVGTEAFFGQGTRLTVV.

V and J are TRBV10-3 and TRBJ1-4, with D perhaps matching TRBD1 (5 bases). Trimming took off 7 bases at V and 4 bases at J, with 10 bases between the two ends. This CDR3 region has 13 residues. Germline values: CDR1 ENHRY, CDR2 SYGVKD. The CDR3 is CAINTGVNEKLFF. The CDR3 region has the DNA TGTGCCATCAACACGGGGGTTAATGAAAAACTGTTTTTT.

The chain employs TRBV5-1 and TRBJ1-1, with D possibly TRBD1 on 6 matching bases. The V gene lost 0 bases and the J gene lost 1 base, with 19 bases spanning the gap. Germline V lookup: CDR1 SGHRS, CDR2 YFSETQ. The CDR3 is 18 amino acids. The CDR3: CASSLEPPGQTGNTEAFF. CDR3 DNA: TGCGCCAGCAGCTTGGAACCCCCCGGACAGACAGGGAACACTGAAGCTTTCTTT.

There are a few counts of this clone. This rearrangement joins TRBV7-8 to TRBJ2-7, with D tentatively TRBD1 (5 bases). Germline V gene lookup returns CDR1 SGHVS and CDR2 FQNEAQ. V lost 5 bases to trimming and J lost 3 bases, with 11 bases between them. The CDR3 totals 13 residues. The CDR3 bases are TGTGCCAGCAGCCTGGACACTCTCTACGAGCAGTACTTC. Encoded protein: CASSLDTLYEQYF. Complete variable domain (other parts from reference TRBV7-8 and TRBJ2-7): GAGVSQSPRYKVAKRGQDVALRCDPISGHVSLFWYQQALGQGPEFLTYFQNEAQLDKSGLPSDRFFAERPEGSVSTLKIQRTQQEDSAVYLCASSLDTLYEQYFGPGTRLTVT.

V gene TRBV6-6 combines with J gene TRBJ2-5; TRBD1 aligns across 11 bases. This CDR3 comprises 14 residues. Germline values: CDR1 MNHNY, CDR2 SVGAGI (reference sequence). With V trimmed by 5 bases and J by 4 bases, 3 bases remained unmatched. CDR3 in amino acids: CASSAGTGGETQYF. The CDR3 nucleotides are TGTGCCAGCAGTGCCGGGACAGGGGGAGAGACCCAGTACTTC.

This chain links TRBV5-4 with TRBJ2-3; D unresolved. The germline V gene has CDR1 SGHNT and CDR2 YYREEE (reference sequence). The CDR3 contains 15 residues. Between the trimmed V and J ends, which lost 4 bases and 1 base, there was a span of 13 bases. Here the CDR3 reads CASSTTLSGTDTQYF. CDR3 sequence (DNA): TGTGCCAGCAGCACGACCCTTTCGGGCACAGATACGCAGTATTTT.

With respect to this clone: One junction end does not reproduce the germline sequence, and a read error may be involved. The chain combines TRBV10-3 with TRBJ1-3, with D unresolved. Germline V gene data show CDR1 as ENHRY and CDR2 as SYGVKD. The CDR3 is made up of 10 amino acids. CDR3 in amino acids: CATSGNTIYF. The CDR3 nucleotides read TGTGCCACCAGTGGAAACACCATATATTTT.

CDR3 residues: CATSRAMVRDTGELFF. The CDR3 coding sequence is TGTGCCACCAGCAGAGCGATGGTACGGGACACCGGGGAGCTGTTTTTT. The gene calls are TRBV15 and TRBJ2-2; D is unclear. V shed 1 base and J shed 3 bases, with 12 bases lying between them. The germline V gene has CDR1 LNHNV and CDR2 YYDKDF (reference sequence). The CDR3 runs to 16 residues.

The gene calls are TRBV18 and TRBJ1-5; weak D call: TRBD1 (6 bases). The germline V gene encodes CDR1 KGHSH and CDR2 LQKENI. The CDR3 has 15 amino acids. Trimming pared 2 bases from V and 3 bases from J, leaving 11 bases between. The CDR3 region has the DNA TGTGCCAGCTCACCAGGGGGCCTCGACAATCAGCCCCAGCATTTT. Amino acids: CASSPGGLDNQPQHF.

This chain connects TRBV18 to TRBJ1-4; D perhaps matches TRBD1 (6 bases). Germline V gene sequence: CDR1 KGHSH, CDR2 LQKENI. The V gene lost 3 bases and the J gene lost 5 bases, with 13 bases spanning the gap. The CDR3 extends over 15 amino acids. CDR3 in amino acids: CASSPAGTNNEKLFF. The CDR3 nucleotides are TGTGCCAGCTCACCCGCCGGGACAAACAATGAAAAACTGTTTTTT.

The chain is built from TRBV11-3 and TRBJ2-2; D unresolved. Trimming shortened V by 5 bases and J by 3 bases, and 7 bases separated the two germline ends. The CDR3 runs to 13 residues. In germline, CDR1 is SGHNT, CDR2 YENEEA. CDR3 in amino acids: CASSIDHTGELFF. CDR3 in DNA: TGTGCCAGCAGCATCGATCACACCGGGGAGCTGTTTTTT.

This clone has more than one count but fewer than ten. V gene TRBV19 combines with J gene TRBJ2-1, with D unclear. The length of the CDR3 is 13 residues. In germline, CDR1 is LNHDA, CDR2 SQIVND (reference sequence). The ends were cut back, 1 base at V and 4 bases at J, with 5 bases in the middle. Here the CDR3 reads CASSIGRYNEQFF. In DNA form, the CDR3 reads TGTGCCAGTAGTATAGGTAGATACAATGAGCAGTTCTTC.

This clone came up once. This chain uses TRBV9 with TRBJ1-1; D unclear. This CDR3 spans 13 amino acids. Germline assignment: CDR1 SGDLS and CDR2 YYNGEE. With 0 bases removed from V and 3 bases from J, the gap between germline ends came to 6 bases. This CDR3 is CASSVVYHTEAFF. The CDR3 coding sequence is TGTGCCAGCAGCGTAGTTTACCACACTGAAGCTTTCTTT.